This TCR beta chain was profiled in a study of cytomegalovirus exposure and HLA in healthy donors. Using immunoSEQ multiplex PCR, the repertoire was profiled, and TCRdb retains in-frame clones only, with some absent. This sample yields under 250,000 clones, of which roughly 83% are seen a single time; 5.5% to 7% belongs to the top ten. As concerns this clone: Its target is unknown.

Study-level results: Cytomegalovirus status was reportedly diagnosed by the classifier with high sensitivity and specificity. Rarity characterized most TCR sequences, yet some public TCRs appeared in many donors.

Germline CDR1 is GTSNPN and CDR2 is SVGIG (reference sequence). The J segment lost 8 bases and the V segment lost 2 bases, leaving 8 bases of the junction unmatched. The CDR3 has 14 residues. This sequence was found in a young woman in good health and CMV-seronegative. Sample: PBMCs. The rearrangement joins TRBV30 to TRBJ1-4; 7 nucleotides align to TRBD1. The CDR3 loop is CAWSLRSRGEKLFF. CDR3 DNA: TGTGCCTGGAGTCTGCGGAGCAGGGGGGAAAAACTGTTTTTT.